This entry features one TCR beta chain sequence. This specimen belongs to a study of blood T cell repertoires in COVID-19. Study as a whole: Collection of acute and convalescent COVID-19 samples took place in the United States, Italy and Spain. In each case, the material was cDNA or gDNA derived from T cells, B-cell-depleted T cells, or PBMCs.

Per the authors' pipeline: Reference gene primer amplification yielded estimated nucleated cell counts. Measured with immunoSEQ multiplex PCR; TCRdb has only the in-frame clones, and not every one. The V and J calls and clone size come from that table; D and trimming were worked out from the DNA. This table holds 60,000 or so clones, roughly 80% found once. Germline V gene sequence: CDR1 LNHDA, CDR2 SQIVND (reference sequence). V was clipped by 3 bases and J by 8 bases, with 10 bases between them. The CDR3 spans 12 residues. The V gene is TRBV19, the J gene TRBJ1-2; a possible D gene is TRBD1 (5 bases). This TCR derives from a man in his sixties with acute or convalescent COVID-19. Sequenced sample: peripheral blood. The CDR3 DNA follows: TGTGCCAGTAGTATTGCGACAGAAGGCTACACCTTC. Amino acid sequence: CASSIATEGYTF.